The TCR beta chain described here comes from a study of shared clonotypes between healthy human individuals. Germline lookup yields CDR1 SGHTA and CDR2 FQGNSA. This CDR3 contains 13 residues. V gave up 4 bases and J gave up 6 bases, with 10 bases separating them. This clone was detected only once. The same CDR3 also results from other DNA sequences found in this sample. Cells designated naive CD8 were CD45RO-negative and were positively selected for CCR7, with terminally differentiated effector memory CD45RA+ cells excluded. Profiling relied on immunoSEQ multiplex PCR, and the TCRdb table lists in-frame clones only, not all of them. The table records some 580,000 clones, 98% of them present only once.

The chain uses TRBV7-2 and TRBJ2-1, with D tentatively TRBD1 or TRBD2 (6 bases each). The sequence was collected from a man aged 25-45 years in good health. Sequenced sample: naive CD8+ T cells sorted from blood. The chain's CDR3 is CASSYGGPNEQFF. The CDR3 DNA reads TGTGCCAGCAGCTACGGGGGCCCCAATGAGCAGTTCTTC.